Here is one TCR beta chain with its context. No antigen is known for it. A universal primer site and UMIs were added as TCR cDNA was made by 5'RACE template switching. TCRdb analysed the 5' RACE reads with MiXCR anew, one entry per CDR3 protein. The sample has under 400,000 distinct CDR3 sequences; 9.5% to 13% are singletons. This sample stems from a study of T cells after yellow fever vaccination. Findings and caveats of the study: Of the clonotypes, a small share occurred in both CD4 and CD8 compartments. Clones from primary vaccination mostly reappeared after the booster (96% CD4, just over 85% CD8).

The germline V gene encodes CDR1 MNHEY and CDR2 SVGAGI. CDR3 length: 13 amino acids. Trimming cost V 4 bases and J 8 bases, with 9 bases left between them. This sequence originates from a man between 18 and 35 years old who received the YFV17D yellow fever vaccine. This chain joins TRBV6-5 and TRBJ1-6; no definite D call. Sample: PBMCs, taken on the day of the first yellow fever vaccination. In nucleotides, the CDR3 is TGTGCCAGCAGTTTGGGCCGTTATTCACCCCTCCACTTT. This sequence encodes CASSLGRYSPLHF.